The 3 T cell receptor beta chains presented below share a single source sample, sequenced in a study of T-cell memory formation after mild COVID-19. TCRdb reanalysed the 5' RACE reads using MiXCR and keeps one entry per CDR3 protein. The table has 250,000 to 350,000 distinct CDR3 sequences, about a sixth seen once. The sequenced sample was PBMCs or a T cell subset sorted from them (not recorded which). All receptors derive from a man younger than 35 who had mild COVID-19 (a few samples of this study predate the infection). Cell type and time point are not known.

This clonotype was detected only a few times. This CDR3 is CASATGANTGELFF. In DNA form, the CDR3 reads TGCGCCAGTGCCACCGGCGCGAACACCGGGGAGCTGTTTTTT. This sequence joins TRBV5-1 and TRBJ2-2; no clear D gene. The CDR3 is made up of 14 amino acids. The V end was cut by 8 bases, the J end by 0 bases, with 11 bases between. Germline V lookup: CDR1 SGHRS, CDR2 YFSETQ.

This clonotype occurred a few times. The chain couples TRBV12-5 to TRBJ2-2; D ambiguous. The V end lost 0 bases, the J end lost 3 bases, and 5 bases lay between the germline ends. CDR3 size: 14 residues. Per germline, CDR1 LGHNT and CDR2 FRNRAP. CDR3 residues: CASGLVGYTGELFF. The CDR3 DNA follows: TGTGCTAGTGGTTTGGTGGGGTACACCGGGGAGCTGTTTTTT.

CDR3 amino acids: CASSFGEGYTF. The CDR3 DNA is TGTGCCAGCAGTTTTGGCGAGGGCTACACCTTC. The chain uses TRBV12-3 or TRBV12-4 and TRBJ1-2; D call uncertain. There are 11 residues in the CDR3. The V end was cut by 3 bases, the J end by 8 bases, with 7 bases between.